This TCR beta chain comes out of a study of vaccination and CD4 T cells after COVID-19. In the study overall: Six male and four female convalescents took part, two of them Hispanic.

Once obtained from cultured CD4+ T cells, the DNA was sequenced using the Oncomine TCR Beta short-read assay. Genomic DNA was extracted from cultured CD4+ T cells. TCRdb re-analysed the PCR reads in MiXCR, keeping a single row per CDR3 protein. This sample yields about 23,000 distinct CDR3 sequences, of which around 64% are seen a single time; less than 25% belongs to the top ten. Germline V gene data show CDR1 as MRHNA and CDR2 as SNTAGT. CDR3 length equals 19 residues. Trimming cost V 1 base and J 0 bases; bases outside gene matches: 10. Treatment described: roughly 11-day PBMC culture with coronavirus spike peptide pools or control peptides (ViraFEST assay). The sample holds one count of this clonotype. Its target is unknown.

The V gene is TRBV6-4, the J gene TRBJ1-5; TRBD1 aligns across 9 bases. This receptor was obtained from a human donor who received a COVID-19 vaccine. The specimen was CD4+ T cells from blood, cultured in vitro, collected after SARS-CoV-2 vaccination. CDR3 protein: CASSDWDRELSYSNQPQHF. DNA of the CDR3: TGTGCCAGCAGTGACTGGGACAGGGAGCTCTCTTATAGCAATCAGCCCCAGCATTTT.